This T cell receptor (beta chain) came from a study of technical replicates of blood from a few donors. The CDR3 is 14 amino acids. With 1 base removed from V and 7 bases from J, the gap between germline ends came to 11 bases. CDR1 LNHDA and CDR2 SQIVND come from the germline V gene (reference sequence). Using immunoSEQ multiplex PCR, the repertoire was profiled, and TCRdb retains in-frame clones only, with some absent. Found here are some 99,000 clones, about 95% of them singletons; the top ten hold about 0.21%. The TCR sequence derives from a human donor in good health. Sequencing input: T cells isolated from PBMCs. This sequence joins TRBV19 and TRBJ2-1; perhaps TRBD2 as D (7 bases). CDR3 residues: CASSIVGGLNEQFF. CDR3 in DNA: TGTGCCAGTAGTATAGTGGGGGGGCTAAATGAGCAGTTCTTC.